Listed below are T cell receptor beta chains from one sample, sequenced in a study of early T cells in non-severe SARS-CoV-2 infection. TCRdb passed the 5' RACE reads through MiXCR, listing each CDR3 protein once. The sample records about 34,000 distinct CDR3 sequences, around 5.6% being singletons. The source material was whole blood. The origin of the receptors is an adult who was a healthcare worker with PCR-confirmed SARS-CoV-2 infection or an uninfected control (not recorded which). CDR3s include the opening cysteine and the closing phenylalanine or tryptophan. A D gene is named only where the DNA matches it firmly. Some rows have no size entry. The others give once, few or many, or a class for an expanded clone.

>medium-sized|.|TRBJ2-1|TRBV2
CASKPGSLNEQFF
TGTGCCAGCAAGCCGGGTAGCTTGAATGAGCAGTTCTTC
>many|.|TRBJ2-7|TRBV20-1
CSAMDSVSYEQYF
TGCAGTGCTATGGACTCAGTCTCCTACGAGCAGTACTTC
>many|TRBD1|TRBJ2-7|TRBV27
CASSPRGIYEQYF
TGTGCCAGCAGCCCCAGGGGGATTTACGAGCAGTACTTC
>many|TRBD2|TRBJ2-7|TRBV4-3
CASSQGGFTSGGYEQYF
TGCGCCAGCAGCCAAGGCGGTTTCACTAGCGGGGGTTACGAGCAGTACTTC
>.|TRBD1|TRBJ2-1|TRBV11-2
CASSPDRGLEQFF
TGTGCCAGCAGCCCGGACAGGGGGCTGGAGCAGTTCTTC
>few|TRBD2|TRBJ2-1|TRBV4-1
CASSPGRGGYNEQFF
TGCGCCAGCAGCCCGGGGCGGGGGGGTTACAATGAGCAGTTCTTC
>.|.|TRBJ2-7|TRBV12-3/TRBV12-4
CASSSVVYEQYF
TGTGCCAGCAGTTCGGTAGTCTACGAGCAGTACTTC
>many|TRBD2|TRBJ2-1|TRBV7-2
CASSLEASGSYNEQFF
TGTGCCAGCAGCTTAGAGGCTAGCGGCTCCTACAATGAGCAGTTCTTC
>many|TRBD1|TRBJ1-1|TRBV12-3/TRBV12-4
CASSLGGTGGSTAFF
TGTGCCAGCAGTTTGGGCGGGACAGGGGGGTCGACAGCTTTCTTT
>many|TRBD1|TRBJ2-7|TRBV28
CASSFWTGSYEQYF
TGTGCCAGCAGTTTCTGGACAGGGTCCTACGAGCAGTACTTC
>.|TRBD2|TRBJ2-1|TRBV20-1
CSAPERGDYNEQFF
TGCAGTGCCCCGGAGCGGGGGGACTACAATGAGCAGTTCTTC
>many|.|TRBJ2-1|TRBV4-1
CASSQAIGGDEQFF
TGCGCCAGCAGCCAGGCTATTGGGGGCGATGAGCAGTTCTTC
>many|TRBD1|TRBJ1-4|TRBV28
CASSLSGQGKKLFF
TGTGCCAGCAGTTTATCGGGACAGGGAAAAAAACTGTTTTTT
>few|TRBD1|TRBJ2-7|TRBV27
CASSLGTGYEQYF
TGTGCCAGCAGTCTAGGGACAGGCTACGAGCAGTACTTC
>.|TRBD2|TRBJ2-7|TRBV7-2
CASNKIAGGTYEQYF
TGTGCCAGCAACAAAATAGCGGGGGGCACCTACGAGCAGTACTTC
>few|TRBD2|TRBJ2-1|TRBV6-5
CASRPGLAGGLPHEQFF
TGTGCCAGCAGGCCGGGACTAGCGGGGGGCCTGCCCCATGAGCAGTTCTTC
>many|.|TRBJ2-1|TRBV7-7
CASSLHLLGSEQFF
TGTGCCAGCAGCCTACACCTGTTGGGTAGTGAGCAGTTCTTC
>many|.|TRBJ2-6|TRBV12-3/TRBV12-4
CASKSGANVLTF
TGTGCCAGTAAATCTGGGGCCAACGTCCTGACTTTC
>.|.|TRBJ2-7|TRBV5-4
CASSLRGTYEQYF
TGTGCCAGCAGCTTGAGGGGAACCTACGAGCAGTACTTC
>many|.|TRBJ2-1|TRBV5-1
CASSSGQLYNEQFF
TGCGCCAGCAGCTCTGGACAGCTCTACAATGAGCAGTTCTTC
>many|.|TRBJ1-1|TRBV21-1
CASSRTGVDTEAFF
TGTGCCAGCAGCCGGACAGGGGTGGACACTGAAGCTTTCTTT
>.|.|TRBJ1-3|TRBV28
CASSSPQVFSGNTIYF
TGTGCCAGCAGTTCCCCCCAGGTTTTCTCTGGAAACACCATATATTTT
>many|TRBD2|TRBJ2-7|TRBV4-2
CASSPSAGGFEQYF
TGTGCCAGCAGCCCGTCAGCGGGGGGGTTCGAGCAGTACTTC
>few|.|TRBJ2-7|TRBV20-1
CSAPSRDFSYEQYF
TGCAGTGCTCCGTCTCGGGACTTCTCCTACGAGCAGTACTTC
>many|.|TRBJ2-7|TRBV2
CASSGEQRLGQYF
TGTGCCAGCAGTGGAGAACAGAGGTTAGGGCAGTACTTC
>few|.|TRBJ2-7|TRBV3-1
CASSQDYAWQTYEQYF
TGTGCCAGCAGCCAAGATTACGCCTGGCAGACCTACGAGCAGTACTTC
>many|.|TRBJ1-5|TRBV5-4
CASSLGGRYNQPQHF
TGTGCCAGCAGCTTGGGAGGACGGTATAATCAGCCCCAGCATTTT
>many|TRBD2|TRBJ2-7|TRBV12-3/TRBV12-4
CASRPSPLLAGSTSYEQYF
TGTGCCAGCAGACCTTCCCCTCTACTAGCGGGGAGTACCTCCTACGAGCAGTACTTC
>many|TRBD1|TRBJ2-7|TRBV7-6
CASSVRQGATTYEQYF
TGTGCCAGCAGCGTCAGACAGGGGGCGACTACCTACGAGCAGTACTTC
>many|.|TRBJ1-1|TRBV27
CASSLRQETSEAFF
TGTGCCAGCAGTCTTCGACAGGAGACATCTGAAGCTTTCTTT
>few|.|TRBJ2-1|TRBV6-1
CASSEAPQGPYNEQFF
TGTGCCAGCAGTGAAGCCCCCCAGGGCCCCTACAATGAGCAGTTCTTC
>many|TRBD2|TRBJ2-4|TRBV27
CASRPTSLGGGANIQYF
TGTGCCAGCAGGCCCACCTCCCTCGGCGGGGGGGCTAACATTCAGTACTTC
>many|TRBD2|TRBJ2-3|TRBV7-6
CASSSLTSGGLHTDTQYF
TGTGCCAGCAGTTCTCTGACTAGCGGGGGCCTTCACACAGATACGCAGTATTTT
>many|TRBD1|TRBJ1-6|TRBV7-9
CASSLATGNYNSPLHF
TGTGCCAGCAGCTTAGCGACAGGGAACTATAATTCACCCCTCCACTTT
>few|.|TRBJ1-1|TRBV3-1
CASSRATGRNTEAFF
TGTGCCAGCAGCCGTGCTACAGGGAGGAACACTGAAGCTTTCTTT
>medium-sized|.|TRBJ2-5|TRBV20-1
CSARGGPRRETQYF
TGCAGTGCTAGAGGGGGGCCTCGCAGGGAGACCCAGTACTTC
>.|TRBD1|TRBJ1-6|TRBV7-2
CASTGQAPNNSPLHF
TGTGCCAGCACGGGACAGGCACCCAATAATTCACCCCTCCACTTT
>.|TRBD1|TRBJ2-3|TRBV2
CASSRQGPDTQYF
TGTGCCAGCAGCCGACAGGGCCCAGATACGCAGTATTTT
>many|.|TRBJ2-5|TRBV7-9
CASSLPGGQETQYF
TGTGCCAGCAGCTTACCCGGGGGACAAGAGACCCAGTACTTC
>many|TRBD1|TRBJ2-3|TRBV5-1
CASNQLDRGTDTQYF
TGCGCCAGCAACCAATTGGACAGGGGAACAGATACGCAGTATTTT
>many|TRBD1|TRBJ2-7|TRBV28
CASSYRDRIAEQYF
TGTGCCAGCAGCTACCGGGACAGGATCGCCGAGCAGTACTTC
>many|.|TRBJ1-3|TRBV29-1
CSVGQGGSGNTIYF
TGCAGCGTCGGGCAAGGCGGCTCTGGAAACACCATATATTTT
>.|TRBD1|TRBJ1-2|TRBV5-8
CASSSIPLTGGNYGYTF
TGTGCCAGCAGCTCGATCCCACTGACAGGGGGCAACTATGGCTACACCTTC
>many|.|TRBJ2-5|TRBV7-9
CASSPGAGETQYF
TGTGCCAGCAGCCCCGGGGCGGGGGAGACCCAGTACTTC